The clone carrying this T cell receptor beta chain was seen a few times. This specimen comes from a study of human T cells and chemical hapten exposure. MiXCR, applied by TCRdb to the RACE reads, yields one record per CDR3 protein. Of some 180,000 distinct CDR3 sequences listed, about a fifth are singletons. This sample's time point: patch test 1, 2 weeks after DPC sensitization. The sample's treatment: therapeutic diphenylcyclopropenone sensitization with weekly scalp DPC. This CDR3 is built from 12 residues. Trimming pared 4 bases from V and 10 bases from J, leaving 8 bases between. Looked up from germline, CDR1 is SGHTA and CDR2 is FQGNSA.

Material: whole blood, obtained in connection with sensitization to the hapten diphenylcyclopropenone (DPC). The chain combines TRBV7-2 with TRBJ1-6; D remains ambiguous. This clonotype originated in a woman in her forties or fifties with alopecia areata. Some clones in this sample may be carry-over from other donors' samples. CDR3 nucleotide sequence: TGTGCCAGCAGCTGGGATGAATCACCCCTCCACTTT. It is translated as CASSWDESPLHF.